Listed here is a single T cell receptor (beta chain). A much larger clone differs from this one at a single base, so this may be a read error. This specimen belongs to a study of breast tumors, draining lymph nodes, adjacent tissues. MiXCR, run by TCRdb on the multiplex PCR reads, gives a single entry per CDR3 protein. This repertoire shows 270,000 or so distinct CDR3 sequences, 30% to 35% found once; its top ten account for approximately 1%. Breast cancer patients provided tissue from their axillary draining lymph nodes. This clonotype was obtained from a female donor with breast cancer. Some clones in this sample may be carry-over from other donors' samples. Sequenced material: axillary lymph node tissue.

CDR3: CASSHHDRGQSQPQHF. CDR3 nucleotide sequence: TGTGCCAGCAGTCACCACGACAGGGGGCAAAGTCAGCCCCAGCATTTT. This chain uses TRBV6-6 with TRBJ1-5; 10 positions match TRBD1. V trimming: 5 bases; J trimming: 6 bases; junction bases outside the gene matches: 10. The CDR3 has 16 amino acids. Germline CDR1 MNHNY, CDR2 SVGAGI (reference sequence).